Listed below are T cell receptor beta chains from one sample, sequenced in a study of radiation and T cells in renal cell carcinoma. Clones were read by immunoSEQ multiplex PCR, and TCRdb kept only the in-frame ones, dropping some. The repertoire includes tens of thousands of clones, about 84% of them detected once, and approximately 32% sits in the top ten. The starting material was blood, obtained from a patient whose treatment included radiotherapy and nephrectomy. The receptors were sampled from a man in his sixties with renal cell carcinoma. Each CDR3 is given without its conserved first and last residue. Fields, in order: V gene, J gene, clone size, CDR3 protein. Size tells how often a clone was seen (once, few, many) or the class of an expanded clone, and some rows leave it out.

V gene: TRBV5-1
J gene: TRBJ1-3
clone size: -
CDR3 protein: ASSFDQRGNTIY

V gene: TRBV13
J gene: TRBJ2-3
clone size: -
CDR3 protein: ASSFGAGSTDTQY

V gene: TRBV7-3
J gene: TRBJ2-7
clone size: -
CDR3 protein: ASSFRPEAGLYEQY

V gene: TRBV7-3
J gene: TRBJ2-4
clone size: -
CDR3 protein: ASSWKGGTSGSVNIQY

V gene: TRBV4-1
J gene: TRBJ1-1
clone size: once
CDR3 protein: ASSTHPRGTEAF

V gene: TRBV28
J gene: TRBJ2-1
clone size: -
CDR3 protein: ASSHWSTEQF

V gene: TRBV27
J gene: TRBJ2-1
clone size: -
CDR3 protein: ASSQSGSSYNEQF

V gene: TRBV30
J gene: TRBJ1-2
clone size: once
CDR3 protein: AWSAHGQGHGYT

V gene: TRBV7-2
J gene: TRBJ1-2
clone size: -
CDR3 protein: ASSLVDGGLDT

V gene: TRBV7-2
J gene: TRBJ2-7
clone size: -
CDR3 protein: ASSSRIRLAGVPEQY

V gene: TRBV4-3
J gene: TRBJ2-6
clone size: -
CDR3 protein: ASSPRDAGANVLT

V gene: TRBV30
J gene: TRBJ2-6
clone size: -
CDR3 protein: AWFGLAGANGANVLT

V gene: TRBV6-5
J gene: TRBJ2-1
clone size: -
CDR3 protein: ASSSHSDGTDEQF

V gene: TRBV6-5
J gene: TRBJ2-7
clone size: -
CDR3 protein: ASSPGDRPYEQY

V gene: TRBV7-9
J gene: TRBJ2-7
clone size: -
CDR3 protein: ASSLRTGGLYEQY

V gene: TRBV4-1
J gene: TRBJ1-6
clone size: -
CDR3 protein: ASSQVVRDSPLH

V gene: TRBV19
J gene: TRBJ2-5
clone size: -
CDR3 protein: ASSISAQGAQETQY

V gene: TRBV12-5
J gene: TRBJ1-5
clone size: -
CDR3 protein: ASGRDRNNQPQH

V gene: TRBV7-2
J gene: TRBJ1-1
clone size: -
CDR3 protein: ASSWRTVMNTEAF

V gene: TRBV7-2
J gene: TRBJ2-1
clone size: -
CDR3 protein: ASSPPLL

V gene: TRBV7-8
J gene: TRBJ1-6
clone size: -
CDR3 protein: ASSAGQGTPLH

V gene: TRBV5-4
J gene: TRBJ2-7
clone size: -
CDR3 protein: ASSPGTSGYEQY